These 7 T cell receptor beta chains came from one sample sequenced in a study of blood T cell repertoires in COVID-19. Assay used: immunoSEQ multiplex PCR; TCRdb lists only in-frame clones, some missing. The sample holds 150,000 to 200,000 clones, roughly 88% seen once. Input material: PBMCs or T cells enriched from blood (not recorded which). Source of these receptors: a woman aged 55-70 years who had recovered from COVID-19.

V is TRBV10-2 and J is TRBJ1-1; 7 nucleotides agree with TRBD1. Germline V gives CDR1 WSHSY, CDR2 SAAADI. Trimming took 6 bases from V and 1 from J; bases not matched to a gene: 11. The CDR3 runs to 16 residues. The CDR3 nucleotides read TGCGCCAGCAGCAAACTGACACAGGGGTCGAACACTGAAGCTTTCTTT. Protein: CASSKLTQGSNTEAFF.

The CDR3 DNA reads as TGTGCCAGCAGCTTACGGGGGGCCTATAATTCACCCCTCCACTTT. Protein: CASSLRGAYNSPLHF. The chain links TRBV5-4 to TRBJ1-6; tentatively, D is TRBD1 (5 bases). Germline CDR1 and CDR2: SGHNT and YYREEE (reference sequence). Trimming stripped 2 bases from V and 2 bases from J, with 8 bases between. This CDR3 comprises 15 residues.

This sequence joins TRBV11-2 and TRBJ2-5, with TRBD2 matching over 7 bases. V lost 6 bases, J lost 5 bases, and 18 bases stayed unmatched. The CDR3 covers 17 residues. Per germline, CDR1 SGHAT and CDR2 FQNNGV. This CDR3 reads CASRKGVGSKGGETQYF. The CDR3 DNA reads TGTGCCAGCAGAAAAGGTGTCGGGTCAAAGGGAGGGGAGACCCAGTACTTC.

This rearrangement joins TRBV4-1 to TRBJ1-6; D is possibly TRBD1 (6 bases). This CDR3 is 15 amino acids long. Trimming left V 4 bases short and J 9 bases short, with 16 bases between. The V gene's germline CDR1 is MGHRA and CDR2 YSYEKL. In DNA, the CDR3 is TGCGCCAGCAGCCTAACGACAGGTTTCGGTTCACCCCTCCACTTT. This gives the protein CASSLTTGFGSPLHF.

The genes are TRBV27 and TRBJ1-1, with a tentative D call TRBD1 (6 bases). Germline V gene data show CDR1 as MNHEY and CDR2 as SMNVEV (reference sequence). This CDR3 has 14 amino acids. V lost 7 bases, J lost 4 bases, and 16 bases lay in between. CDR3 protein: CASNLRRGPTEAFF. In DNA, the CDR3 is TGTGCCAGCAATCTTCGCAGGGGTCCCACTGAAGCTTTCTTT.

This clone was detected only a few times. This sequence joins TRBV9 and TRBJ1-1; no reliable D call. Trimming removed 3 bases from V and 4 bases from J, with 10 bases in between. CDR3 length: 13 amino acids. Germline CDR1 is SGDLS and CDR2 is YYNGEE. The CDR3 DNA reads as TGTGCCAGCAGCGCCGGCCCGGGCACTGAAGCTTTCTTT. This translates into CASSAGPGTEAFF.

The gene calls are TRBV5-1 and TRBJ1-2; TRBD1 might be the D (5 bases). V lost 2 bases, J lost 6 bases, and 11 bases lay in between. The CDR3 loop spans 13 amino acids. Germline V CDR1 and CDR2: SGHRS, YFSETQ. The chain's CDR3 is CASSLQVMNGYTF. CDR3 nucleotides: TGCGCCAGCAGCTTACAGGTTATGAATGGCTACACCTTC.